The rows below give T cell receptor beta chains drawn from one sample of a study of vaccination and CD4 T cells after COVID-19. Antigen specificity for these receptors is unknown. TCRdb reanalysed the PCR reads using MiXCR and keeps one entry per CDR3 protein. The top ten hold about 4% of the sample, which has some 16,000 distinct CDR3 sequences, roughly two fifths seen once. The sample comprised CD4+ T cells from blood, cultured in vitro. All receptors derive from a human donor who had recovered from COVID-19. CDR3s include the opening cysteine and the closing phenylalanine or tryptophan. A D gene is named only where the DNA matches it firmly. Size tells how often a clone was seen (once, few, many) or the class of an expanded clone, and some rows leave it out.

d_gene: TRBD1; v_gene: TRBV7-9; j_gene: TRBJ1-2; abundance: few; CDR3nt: TGTGCCAGCAGCCTTACAGGGGCTGGCTACACCTTC; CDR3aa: CASSLTGAGYTF
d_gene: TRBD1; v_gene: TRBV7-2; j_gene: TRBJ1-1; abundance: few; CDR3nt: TGTGCCAGCAGCTCACAGGGGGGTTCCACTGAAGCTTTCTTT; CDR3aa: CASSSQGGSTEAFF
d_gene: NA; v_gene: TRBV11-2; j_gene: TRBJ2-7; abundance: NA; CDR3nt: TGTGCCAGCAGCTTAAGCGGGCCGATCTCCTACGAGCAGTACTTC; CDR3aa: CASSLSGPISYEQYF
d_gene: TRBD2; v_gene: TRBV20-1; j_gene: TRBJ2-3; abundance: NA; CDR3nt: TGCAGTGCTAGAGTACAACGCGGGGGGGGTACAGATACGCAGTATTTT; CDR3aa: CSARVQRGGGTDTQYF
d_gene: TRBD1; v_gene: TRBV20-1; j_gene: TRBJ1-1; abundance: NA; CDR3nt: TGCAGTGCTGGGGACAGGGCGAACACTGAAGCTTTCTTT; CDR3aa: CSAGDRANTEAFF
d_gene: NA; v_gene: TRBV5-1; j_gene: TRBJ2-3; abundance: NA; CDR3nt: TGCGCCAGCAGCTTCCTATCTAGCACAGATACGCAGTATTTT; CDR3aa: CASSFLSSTDTQYF
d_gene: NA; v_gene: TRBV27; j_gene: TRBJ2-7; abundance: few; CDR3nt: TGTGCCAGCAGTCCCCTCACGAGAGGGTCCTACGAGCAGTACTTC; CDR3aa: CASSPLTRGSYEQYF
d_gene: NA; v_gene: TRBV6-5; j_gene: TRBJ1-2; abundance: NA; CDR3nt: TGTGCCAGCAGTTTACTTCGGGGGGGTAGCTATGGCTACACCTTC; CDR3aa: CASSLLRGGSYGYTF
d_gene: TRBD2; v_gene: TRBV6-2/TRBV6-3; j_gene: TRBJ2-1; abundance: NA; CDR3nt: TGTGCCAGCAGCCGTACTGGGACTAGGAAGCAGTTCTTC; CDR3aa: CASSRTGTRKQFF
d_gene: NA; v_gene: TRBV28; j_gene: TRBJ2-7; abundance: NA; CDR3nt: TGTGCCAGCAGCAGTACGGGAGTCGGCGAGCAGTACTTC; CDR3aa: CASSSTGVGEQYF
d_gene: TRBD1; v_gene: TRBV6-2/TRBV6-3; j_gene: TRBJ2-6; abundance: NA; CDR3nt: TGTGCCAGCAGTTACGACAGGGGCTCTGGGGCCAACGTCCTGACTTTC; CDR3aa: CASSYDRGSGANVLTF
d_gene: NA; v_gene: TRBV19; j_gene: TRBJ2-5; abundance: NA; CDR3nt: TGTGCCAGTAGTAAGTCCAGGGAAGAGACCCAGTACTTC; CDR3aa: CASSKSREETQYF
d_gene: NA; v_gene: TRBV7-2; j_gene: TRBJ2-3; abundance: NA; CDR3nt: TGTGCCAGCAGCCCTCGAGCCGCTCGCACAGATACGCAGTATTTT; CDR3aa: CASSPRAARTDTQYF
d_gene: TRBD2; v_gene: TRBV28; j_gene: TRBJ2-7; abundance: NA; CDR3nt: TGTGCCAGCAGTTCACCGGGACTAGCGACTTCCTACGAGCAGTACTTC; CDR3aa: CASSSPGLATSYEQYF
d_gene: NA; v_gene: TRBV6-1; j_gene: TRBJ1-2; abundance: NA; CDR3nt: TGTGCCAGCAGTCCGGGGGGCGTCTATGGCTACACCTTC; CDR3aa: CASSPGGVYGYTF
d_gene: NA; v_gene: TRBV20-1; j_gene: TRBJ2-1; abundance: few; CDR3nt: TGCAGTGCTCTACATTCGGGGCGTGCTTACTACAATGAGCAGTTCTTC; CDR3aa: CSALHSGRAYYNEQFF
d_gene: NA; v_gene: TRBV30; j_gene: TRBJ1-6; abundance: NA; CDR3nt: TGTGCCTGGAGTGTACAGGGTAATTCACCCCTCCACTTT; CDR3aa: CAWSVQGNSPLHF
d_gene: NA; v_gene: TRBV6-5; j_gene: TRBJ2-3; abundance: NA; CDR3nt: TGTGCCAGCAGTTACTCGCGCTTAGCGCCTAGCGCAGATACGCAGTATTTT; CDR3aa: CASSYSRLAPSADTQYF
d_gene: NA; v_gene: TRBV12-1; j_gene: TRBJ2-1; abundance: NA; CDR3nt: TGTGCCAGCAGACAGGGCTACAATGAGCAGTTCTTC; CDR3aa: CASRQGYNEQFF
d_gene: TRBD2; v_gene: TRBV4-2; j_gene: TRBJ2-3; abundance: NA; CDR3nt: TGTGCCAGCAGCCAACGACCCCTAGCGGGAGGGCCGCAAGATACGCAGTATTTT; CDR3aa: CASSQRPLAGGPQDTQYF
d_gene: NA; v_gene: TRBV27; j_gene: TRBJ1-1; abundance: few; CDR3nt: TGTGCCAGCAGTTTGAGGCCCCAGGGGATCGCTGAAGCTTTCTTT; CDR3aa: CASSLRPQGIAEAFF
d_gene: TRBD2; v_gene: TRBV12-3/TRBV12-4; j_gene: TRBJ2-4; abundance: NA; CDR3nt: TGTGCCAGCAGTTTAAGCGGGAGGGCCAAAAACATTCAGTACTTC; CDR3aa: CASSLSGRAKNIQYF
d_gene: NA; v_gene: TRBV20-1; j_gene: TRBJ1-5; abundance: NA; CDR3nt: TGCAGTGCTAGTCGGGTGGCCAACAATCAGCCCCAGCATTTT; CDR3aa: CSASRVANNQPQHF
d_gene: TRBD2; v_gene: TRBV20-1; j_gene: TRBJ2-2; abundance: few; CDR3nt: TGCAGTGCTAGAGGTCTAGCGGGAGACCCAAGGAGCACCGGGGAGCTGTTTTTT; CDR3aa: CSARGLAGDPRSTGELFF
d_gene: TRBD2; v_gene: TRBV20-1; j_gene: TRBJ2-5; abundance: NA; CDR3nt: TGCAGTGCTAGAGATCCTAGCGGACGAGAGACCCAGTACTTC; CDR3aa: CSARDPSGRETQYF
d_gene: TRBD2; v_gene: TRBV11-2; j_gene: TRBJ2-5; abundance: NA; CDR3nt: TGTGCCAGCAGCTTGCGGGGGGCGCGATTCCAAGAGACCCAGTACTTC; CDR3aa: CASSLRGARFQETQYF
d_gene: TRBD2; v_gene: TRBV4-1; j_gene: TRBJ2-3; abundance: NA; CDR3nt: TGCGCCAGCAGCCAATTACCAGCGGGAGGGGCGGATACGCAGTATTTT; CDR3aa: CASSQLPAGGADTQYF
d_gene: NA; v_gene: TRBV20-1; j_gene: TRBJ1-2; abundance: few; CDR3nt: TGCAGTGCTAGAGATTTAGGCAGGGCGAACTATGGCTACACCTTC; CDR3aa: CSARDLGRANYGYTF
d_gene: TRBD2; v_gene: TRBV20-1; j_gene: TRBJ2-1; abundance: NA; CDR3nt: TGCAGTGCTAGGGCTAGCGGGAGAGAGTTCTTC; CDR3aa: CSARASGREFF
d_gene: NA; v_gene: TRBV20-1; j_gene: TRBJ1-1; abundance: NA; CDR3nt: TGCAGTGCTAGTGGCTCAAGGGCAGGCACTGAAGCTTTCTTT; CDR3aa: CSASGSRAGTEAFF
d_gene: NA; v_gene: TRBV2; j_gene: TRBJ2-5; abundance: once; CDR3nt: TGTGCCAGCAGTGAAATCGGGACGCAGGAGACCCAGTACTTC; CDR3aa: CASSEIGTQETQYF
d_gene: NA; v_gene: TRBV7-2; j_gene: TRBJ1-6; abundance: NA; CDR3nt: TGTGCCAGCACCCTAACAGGTTCACCCCTCCACTTT; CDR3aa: CASTLTGSPLHF
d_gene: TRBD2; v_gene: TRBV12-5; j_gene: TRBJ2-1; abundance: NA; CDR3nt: TGTGCTAGTGGTTTGGTAGTAGCGGGAGGGCCCGATGAGCAGTTCTTC; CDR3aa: CASGLVVAGGPDEQFF
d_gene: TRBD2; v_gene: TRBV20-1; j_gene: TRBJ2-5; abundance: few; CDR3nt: TGCAGTGCTAGGAATTTAGCGGGAGTGGTAGAGACCCAGTACTTC; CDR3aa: CSARNLAGVVETQYF
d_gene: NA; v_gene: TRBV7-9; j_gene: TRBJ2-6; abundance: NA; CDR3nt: TGTGCCAGCAGTCAAACAGGGTCCTCTGGGGCCAACGTCCTGACTTTC; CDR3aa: CASSQTGSSGANVLTF
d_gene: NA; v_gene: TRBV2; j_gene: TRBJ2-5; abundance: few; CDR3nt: TGTGCCAGCACCCCCGGGGGAGGCCAAGAGACCCAGTACTTC; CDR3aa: CASTPGGGQETQYF
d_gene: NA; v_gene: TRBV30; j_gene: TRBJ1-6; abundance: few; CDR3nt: TGTGCCTGGAGTGTGTCTGACTTTAATTCACCCCTCCACTTT; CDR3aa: CAWSVSDFNSPLHF
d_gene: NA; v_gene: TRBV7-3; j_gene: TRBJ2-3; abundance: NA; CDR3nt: TGTGCCAGCAGTATCAGTAGCACAGATACGCAGTATTTT; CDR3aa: CASSISSTDTQYF
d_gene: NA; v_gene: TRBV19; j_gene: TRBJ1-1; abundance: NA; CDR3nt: TGTGCCAGTAGCCTGACCGGAGGGGCTGAAGCTTTCTTT; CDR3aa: CASSLTGGAEAFF
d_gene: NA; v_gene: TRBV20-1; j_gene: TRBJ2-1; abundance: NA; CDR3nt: TGCAGTGCTAGAGATCTAACCGGGACTCTCAATGAGCAGTTCTTC; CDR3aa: CSARDLTGTLNEQFF